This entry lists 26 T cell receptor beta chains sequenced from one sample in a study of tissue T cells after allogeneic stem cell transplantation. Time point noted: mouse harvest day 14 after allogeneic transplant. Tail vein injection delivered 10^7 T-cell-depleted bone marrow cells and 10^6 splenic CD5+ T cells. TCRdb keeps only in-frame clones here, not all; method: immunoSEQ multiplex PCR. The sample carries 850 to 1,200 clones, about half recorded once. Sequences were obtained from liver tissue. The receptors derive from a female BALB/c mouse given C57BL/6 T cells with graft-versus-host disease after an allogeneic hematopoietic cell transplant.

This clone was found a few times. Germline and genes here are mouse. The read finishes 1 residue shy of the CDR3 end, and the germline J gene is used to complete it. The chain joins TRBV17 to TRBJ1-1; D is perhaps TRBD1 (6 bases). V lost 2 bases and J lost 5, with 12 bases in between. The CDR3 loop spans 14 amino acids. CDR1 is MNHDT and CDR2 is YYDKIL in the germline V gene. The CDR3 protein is CASSRRGARTEVFF. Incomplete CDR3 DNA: TGTGCTAGCAGTAGACGGGGGGCAAGGACAGAAGTCTTC.

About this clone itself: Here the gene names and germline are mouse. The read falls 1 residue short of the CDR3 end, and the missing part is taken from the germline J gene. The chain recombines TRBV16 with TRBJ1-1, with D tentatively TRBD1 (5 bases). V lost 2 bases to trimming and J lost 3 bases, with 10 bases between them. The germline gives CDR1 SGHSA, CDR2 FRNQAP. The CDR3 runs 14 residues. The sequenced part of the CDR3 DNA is TGTGCAAGCAGCTTAACGGGGGTTTACACAGAAGTCTTC. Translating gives CASSLTGVYTEVF. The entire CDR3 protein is CASSLTGVYTEVFF.

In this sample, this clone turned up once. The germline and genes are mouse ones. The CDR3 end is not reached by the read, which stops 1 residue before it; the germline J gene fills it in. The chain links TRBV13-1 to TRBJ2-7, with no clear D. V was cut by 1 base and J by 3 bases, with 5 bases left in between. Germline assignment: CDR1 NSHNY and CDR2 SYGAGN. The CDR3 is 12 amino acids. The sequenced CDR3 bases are TGTGCCAGCAGTGATACAGACTATGAACAGTAC. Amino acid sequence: CASSDTDYEQY. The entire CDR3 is CASSDTDYEQYF.

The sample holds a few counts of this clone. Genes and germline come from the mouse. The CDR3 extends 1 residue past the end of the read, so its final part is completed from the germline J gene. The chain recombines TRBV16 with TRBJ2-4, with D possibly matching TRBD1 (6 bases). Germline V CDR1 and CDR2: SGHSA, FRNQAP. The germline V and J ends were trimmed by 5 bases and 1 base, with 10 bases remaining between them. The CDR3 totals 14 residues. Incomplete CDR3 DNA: TGTGCAAGCAGCCAAGAGGGGGGTCAAAACACCTTGTAC. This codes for CASSQEGGQNTLY. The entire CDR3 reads CASSQEGGQNTLYF.

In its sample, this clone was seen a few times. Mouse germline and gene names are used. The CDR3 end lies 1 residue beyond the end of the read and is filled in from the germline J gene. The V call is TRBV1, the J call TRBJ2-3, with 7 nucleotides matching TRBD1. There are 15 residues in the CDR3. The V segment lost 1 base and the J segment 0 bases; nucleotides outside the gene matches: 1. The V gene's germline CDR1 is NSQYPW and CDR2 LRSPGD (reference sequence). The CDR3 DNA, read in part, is TGCACCTGCAGTGCAGCCAGGGGGAGTGCAGAAACGCTGTAT. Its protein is CTCSAARGSAETLY. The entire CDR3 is CTCSAARGSAETLYF.

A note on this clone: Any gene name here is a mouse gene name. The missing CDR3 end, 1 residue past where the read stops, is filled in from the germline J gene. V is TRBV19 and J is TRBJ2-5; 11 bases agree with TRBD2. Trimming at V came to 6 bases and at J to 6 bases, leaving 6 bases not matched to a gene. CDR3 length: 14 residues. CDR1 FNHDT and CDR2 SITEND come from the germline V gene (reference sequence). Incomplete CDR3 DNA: TGTGCCAGCACTGACTGGGGGGGGGAGGACACCCAGTAC. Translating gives CASTDWGGEDTQY. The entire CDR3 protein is CASTDWGGEDTQYF.

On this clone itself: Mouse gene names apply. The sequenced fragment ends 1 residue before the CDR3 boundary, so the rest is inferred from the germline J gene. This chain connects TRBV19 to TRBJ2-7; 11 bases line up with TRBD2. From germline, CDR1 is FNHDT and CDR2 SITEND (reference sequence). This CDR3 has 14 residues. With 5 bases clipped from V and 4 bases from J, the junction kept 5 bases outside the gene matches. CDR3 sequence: CASRDWGAIYEQYF. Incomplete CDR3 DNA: TGTGCCAGCAGGGACTGGGGGGCCATTTATGAACAGTAC.

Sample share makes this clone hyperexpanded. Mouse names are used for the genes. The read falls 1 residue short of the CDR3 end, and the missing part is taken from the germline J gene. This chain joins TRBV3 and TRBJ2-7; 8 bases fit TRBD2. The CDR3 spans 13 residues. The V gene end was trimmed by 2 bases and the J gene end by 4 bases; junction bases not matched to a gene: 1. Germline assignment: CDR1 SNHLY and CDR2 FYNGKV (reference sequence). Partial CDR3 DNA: TGTGCCAGCAGCTTAAACTGGGGGTATGAACAGTAC. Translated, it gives CASSLNWGYEQY. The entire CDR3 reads CASSLNWGYEQYF. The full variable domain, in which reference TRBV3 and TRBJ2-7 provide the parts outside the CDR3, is GPKVLQIPSHQIIDMGQMVTLNCDPVSNHLYFYWYKQILGQQMEFLVNFYNGKVMEKSKLFKDQFSVERPDGSYFTLKIQPTALEDSAVYFCASSLNWGYEQYFGPGTRLTVL.

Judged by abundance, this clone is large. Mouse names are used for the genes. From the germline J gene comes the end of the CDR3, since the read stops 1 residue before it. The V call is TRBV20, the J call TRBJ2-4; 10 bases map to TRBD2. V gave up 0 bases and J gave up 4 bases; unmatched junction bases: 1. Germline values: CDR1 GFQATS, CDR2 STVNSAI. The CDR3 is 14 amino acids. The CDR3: CGARELGGKNTLYF. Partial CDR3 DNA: TGTGGTGCTAGGGAACTGGGGGGGAAAAACACCTTGTAC.

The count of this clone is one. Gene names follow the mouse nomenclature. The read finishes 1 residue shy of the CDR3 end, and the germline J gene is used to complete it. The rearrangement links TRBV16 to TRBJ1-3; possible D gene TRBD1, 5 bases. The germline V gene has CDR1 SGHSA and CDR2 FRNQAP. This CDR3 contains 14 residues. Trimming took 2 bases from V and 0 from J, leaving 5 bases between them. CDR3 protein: CASSLQGSGNTLYF. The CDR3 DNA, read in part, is TGTGCAAGCAGCTTACAGGGTTCTGGAAATACGCTCTAT.

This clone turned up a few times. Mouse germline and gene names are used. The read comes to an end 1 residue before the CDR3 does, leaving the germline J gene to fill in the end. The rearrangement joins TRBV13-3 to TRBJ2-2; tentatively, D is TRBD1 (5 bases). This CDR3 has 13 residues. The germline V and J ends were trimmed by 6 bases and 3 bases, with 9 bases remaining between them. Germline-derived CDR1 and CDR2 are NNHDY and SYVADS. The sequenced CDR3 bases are TGTGCCAGCACCAGGGTGGACACCGGGCAGCTCTAC. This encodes CASTRVDTGQLY. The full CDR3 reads CASTRVDTGQLYF.

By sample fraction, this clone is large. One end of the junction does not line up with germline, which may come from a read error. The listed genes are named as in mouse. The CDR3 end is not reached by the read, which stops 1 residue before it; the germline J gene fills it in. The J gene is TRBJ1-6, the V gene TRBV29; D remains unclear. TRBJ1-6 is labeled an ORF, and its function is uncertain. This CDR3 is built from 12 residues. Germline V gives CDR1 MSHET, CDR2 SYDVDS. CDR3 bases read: TGTGCTAGCAGTTCCAATAATTCGCCCCTCTAC. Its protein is CASSSNNSPLY. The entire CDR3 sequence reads CASSSNNSPLYF.

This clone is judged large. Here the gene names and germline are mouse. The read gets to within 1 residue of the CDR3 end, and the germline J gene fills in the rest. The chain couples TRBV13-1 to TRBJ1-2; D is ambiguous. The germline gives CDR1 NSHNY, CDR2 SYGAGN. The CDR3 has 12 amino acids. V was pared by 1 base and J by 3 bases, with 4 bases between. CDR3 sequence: CASSDRDSDYTF. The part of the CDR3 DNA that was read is TGTGCCAGCAGTGATCGGGACTCCGACTACACC.

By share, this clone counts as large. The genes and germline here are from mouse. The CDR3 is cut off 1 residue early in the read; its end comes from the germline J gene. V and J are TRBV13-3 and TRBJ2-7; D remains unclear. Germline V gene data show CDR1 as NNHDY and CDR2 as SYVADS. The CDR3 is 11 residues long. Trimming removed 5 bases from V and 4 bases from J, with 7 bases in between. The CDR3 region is CASRSDYEQYF. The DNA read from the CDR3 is TGTGCCAGCAGATCCGATTATGAACAGTAC.

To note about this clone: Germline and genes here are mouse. Incomplete CDR3 DNA: TGTGCCAGCAGTGATGGGGACTGGGCCTACTATGAACAGTAC. This encodes CASSDGDWAYYEQY. The entire CDR3 sequence reads CASSDGDWAYYEQYF. This chain connects TRBV13-1 to TRBJ2-7, with 9 bases identical to TRBD2. The observed sequence ends 1 residue before the CDR3 terminus, with the missing tail filled in from the germline J gene. The CDR3 runs 15 residues. Per the germline V gene, CDR1 is NSHNY and CDR2 is SYGAGN. The ends lost 0 bases at V and 3 bases at J; junction bases unmatched: 4.

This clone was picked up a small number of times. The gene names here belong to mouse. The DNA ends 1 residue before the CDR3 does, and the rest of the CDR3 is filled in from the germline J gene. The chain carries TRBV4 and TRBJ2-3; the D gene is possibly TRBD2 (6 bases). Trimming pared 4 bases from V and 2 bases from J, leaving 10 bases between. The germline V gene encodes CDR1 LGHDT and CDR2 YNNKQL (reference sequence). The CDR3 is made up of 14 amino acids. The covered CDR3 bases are TGTGCCAGCAGCTGGGTGGGGGTTGCAGAAACGCTGTAT. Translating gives CASSWVGVAETLY. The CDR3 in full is CASSWVGVAETLYF.

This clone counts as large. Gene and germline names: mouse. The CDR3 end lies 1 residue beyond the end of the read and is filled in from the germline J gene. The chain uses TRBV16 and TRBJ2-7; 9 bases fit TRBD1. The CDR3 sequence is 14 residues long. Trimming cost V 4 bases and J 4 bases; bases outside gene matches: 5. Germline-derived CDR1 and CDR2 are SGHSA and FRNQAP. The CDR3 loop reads CASSSPGQGYEQYF. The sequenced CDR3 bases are TGTGCAAGCAGCTCACCGGGACAGGGTTATGAACAGTAC.

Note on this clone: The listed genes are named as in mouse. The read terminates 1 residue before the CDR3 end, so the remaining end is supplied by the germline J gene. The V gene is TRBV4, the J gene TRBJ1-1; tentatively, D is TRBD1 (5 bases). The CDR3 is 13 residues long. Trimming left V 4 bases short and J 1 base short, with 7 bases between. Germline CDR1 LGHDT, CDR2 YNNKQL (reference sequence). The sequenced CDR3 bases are TGTGCCAGCAGCTTGGGACCGAACACAGAAGTCTTC. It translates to CASSLGPNTEVF. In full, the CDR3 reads CASSLGPNTEVFF.

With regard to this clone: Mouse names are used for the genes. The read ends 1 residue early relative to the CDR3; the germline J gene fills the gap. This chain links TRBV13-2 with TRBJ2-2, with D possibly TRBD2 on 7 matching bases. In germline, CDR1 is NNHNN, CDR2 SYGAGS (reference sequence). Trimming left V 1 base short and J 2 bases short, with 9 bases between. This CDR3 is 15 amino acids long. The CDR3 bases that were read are TGTGCCAGCGGTGATCGGGGGGCGAACACCGGGCAGCTCTAC. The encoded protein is CASGDRGANTGQLY. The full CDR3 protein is CASGDRGANTGQLYF.

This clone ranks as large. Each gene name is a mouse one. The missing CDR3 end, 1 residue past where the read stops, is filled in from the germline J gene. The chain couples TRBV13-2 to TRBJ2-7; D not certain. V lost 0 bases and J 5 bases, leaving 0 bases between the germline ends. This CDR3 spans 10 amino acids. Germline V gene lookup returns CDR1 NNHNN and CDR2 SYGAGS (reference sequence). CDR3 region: CASGDDEQYF. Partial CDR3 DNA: TGTGCCAGCGGTGATGATGAACAGTAC.

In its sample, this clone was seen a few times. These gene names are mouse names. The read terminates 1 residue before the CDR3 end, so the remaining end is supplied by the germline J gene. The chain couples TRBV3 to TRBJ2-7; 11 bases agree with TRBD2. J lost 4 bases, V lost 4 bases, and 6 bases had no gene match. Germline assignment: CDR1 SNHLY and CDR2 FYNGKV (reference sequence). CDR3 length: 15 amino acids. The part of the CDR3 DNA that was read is TGTGCCAGCAGCTACGGACTGGGGGGTTCTTATGAACAGTAC. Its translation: CASSYGLGGSYEQY. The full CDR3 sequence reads CASSYGLGGSYEQYF.

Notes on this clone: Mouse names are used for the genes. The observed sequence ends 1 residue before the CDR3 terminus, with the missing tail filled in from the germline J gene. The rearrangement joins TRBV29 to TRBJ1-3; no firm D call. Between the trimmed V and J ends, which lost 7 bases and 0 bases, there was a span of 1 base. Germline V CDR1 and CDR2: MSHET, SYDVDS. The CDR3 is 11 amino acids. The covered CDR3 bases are TGTGCTAGCAATTCTGGAAATACGCTCTAT. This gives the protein CASNSGNTLY. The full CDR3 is CASNSGNTLYF.

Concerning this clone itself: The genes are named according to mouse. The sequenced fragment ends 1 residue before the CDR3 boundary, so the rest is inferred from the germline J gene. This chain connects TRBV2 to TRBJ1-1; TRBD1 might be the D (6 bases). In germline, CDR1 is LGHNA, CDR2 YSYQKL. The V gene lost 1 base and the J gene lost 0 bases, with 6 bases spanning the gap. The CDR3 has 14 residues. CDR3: CASSQGTANTEVFF. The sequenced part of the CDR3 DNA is TGTGCCAGCAGCCAAGGGACAGCAAACACAGAAGTCTTC.

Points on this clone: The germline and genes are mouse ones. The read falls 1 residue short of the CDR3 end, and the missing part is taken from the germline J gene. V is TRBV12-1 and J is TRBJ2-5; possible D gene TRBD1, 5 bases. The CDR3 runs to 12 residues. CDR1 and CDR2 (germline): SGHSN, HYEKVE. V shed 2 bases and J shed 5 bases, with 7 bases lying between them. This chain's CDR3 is CASSQGVDTQYF. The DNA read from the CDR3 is TGTGCCAGCTCTCAAGGGGTAGACACCCAGTAC.

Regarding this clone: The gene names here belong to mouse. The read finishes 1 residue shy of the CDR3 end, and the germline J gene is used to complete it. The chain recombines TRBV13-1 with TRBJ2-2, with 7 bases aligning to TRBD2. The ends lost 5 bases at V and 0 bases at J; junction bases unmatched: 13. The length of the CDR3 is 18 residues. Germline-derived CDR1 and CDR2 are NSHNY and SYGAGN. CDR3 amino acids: CASSAPLRLGANTGQLYF. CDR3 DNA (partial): TGTGCCAGCAGCGCCCCCCTTCGACTGGGAGCAAACACCGGGCAGCTCTAC.

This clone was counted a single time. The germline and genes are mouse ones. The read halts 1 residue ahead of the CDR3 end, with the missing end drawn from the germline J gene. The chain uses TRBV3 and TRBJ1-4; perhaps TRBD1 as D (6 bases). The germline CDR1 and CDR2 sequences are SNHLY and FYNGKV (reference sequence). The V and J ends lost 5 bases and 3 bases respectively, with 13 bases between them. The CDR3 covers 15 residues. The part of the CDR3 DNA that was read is TGTGCCAGCAGCCTCAGGGAGGGGGCCAACGAAAGATTATTT. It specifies CASSLREGANERLF. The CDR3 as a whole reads CASSLREGANERLFF.